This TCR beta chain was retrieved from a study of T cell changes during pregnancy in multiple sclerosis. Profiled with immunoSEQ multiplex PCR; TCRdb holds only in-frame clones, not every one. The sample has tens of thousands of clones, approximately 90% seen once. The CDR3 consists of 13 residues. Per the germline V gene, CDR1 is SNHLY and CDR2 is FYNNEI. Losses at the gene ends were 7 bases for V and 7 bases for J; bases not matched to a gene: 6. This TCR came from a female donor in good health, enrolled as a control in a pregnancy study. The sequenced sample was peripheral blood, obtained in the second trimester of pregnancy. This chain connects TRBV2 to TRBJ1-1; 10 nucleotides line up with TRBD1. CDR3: CASTRQGAGEAFF. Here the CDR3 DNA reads TGTGCCAGCACTCGACAGGGGGCCGGTGAAGCTTTCTTT.